This T cell receptor (beta chain) appears in the sequencing data of a study of CD8+CD57+ T cells in acquired aplastic anemia. In the study overall: An average of roughly 3.2 ug of DNA was obtained from sorted CD4+ and CD8+ cells.

General observations from the study: Statistical testing detected no significant gap in CD8+ Simpson's diversity between patients and controls.

Previously, flow cytometry had revealed CD8+CD57+ cell expansion in the patients chosen for sequencing. The enrolled patients all had severe acquired aplastic anemia. A note on this clonotype: Its target is not known. A clone one base away is much larger, so this may be a read error.

Profiling that covered TCR beta VDJ and CDR3 relied on genomic DNA as its template. TCRdb processed the reads anew with MiXCR; each CDR3 protein has one entry. The table shows 150,000 to 200,000 distinct CDR3 sequences, with approximately 48% occurring only once. Germline V gene data show CDR1 as SGDLS and CDR2 as YYNGEE. The CDR3 is 12 amino acids. Sequences were obtained from sorted CD4+, CD8+, or CD8+CD57+ T cells (not recorded which) from PBMCs. This sequence was found in a human donor with aplastic anemia. J is TRBJ1-2 and V is TRBV9, with a possible D match to TRBD1 (5 bases). The CDR3 DNA reads as TGTGCCAGCAGCGTTGGGGCTGCCCATCCCGCCTTC. Amino acids: CASSVGAAHPAF.